This TCR beta chain was sequenced during a study of blood T cells in healthy people across ages. Germline lookup yields CDR1 SGDLS and CDR2 YYNGEE. CDR3 length: 15 amino acids. The authors ran a second PCR of about 6 to 12 cycles using a sample-barcoded 5' primer and a J-beta primer mix. Using its own MiXCR run on the 5' RACE reads, TCRdb lists one record per CDR3 protein. The data contain about 670,000 distinct CDR3 sequences, roughly two fifths of them singletons. General study findings and limits: Percentage of naive T cells showed a strong correlation with TCR beta diversity. With unsorted PBMCs, a conclusive comparison of naive versus antigen-experienced cells was not possible.

This clonotype appeared once. Its specificity is unknown. At one end, the junction sequence differs from germline, possibly due to a read error. Sequencing used blood. The chain is built from TRBV9 and TRBJ2-1; TRBD2 might be the D (5 bases). The clonotype originates from an elderly man in good health. The CDR3 loop reads CGSSVGGDLSNEQFF. The CDR3 nucleotides are TGTGGCAGCAGCGTAGGAGGAGACCTCTCCAATGAGCAGTTCTTC.